This entry is about one TCR beta chain. The data belong to a study of identical twins. The CDR3 contains 15 residues. The V end lost 3 bases, the J end lost 1 base, and 9 bases lay between the germline ends. TCRdb analysed the 5' RACE reads with MiXCR anew, one entry per CDR3 protein. The sample has fewer than 20,000 distinct CDR3 sequences; 69% are singletons. The chain combines TRBV12-3 or TRBV12-4 with TRBJ2-2; D is undetermined. The sequencing sample was made of memory (CD45RO+) T cells sorted from blood. This sequence was found in a woman aged 18-29 years in good health. This table probably holds off-target reads from a library built for another chain. The CDR3 DNA sequence: TGTGCCAGCAGTTTGGGCCGCCAGAACACCGGGGAGCTGTTTTTT. Its protein is CASSLGRQNTGELFF.